The sequence of this TCR beta chain was determined in a study of T-cell memory formation after mild COVID-19. Overall study: TCR clusters were largely donor specific.

Using its own MiXCR run on the 5' RACE reads, TCRdb lists one record per CDR3 protein. The data show fewer than 350,000 distinct CDR3 sequences, more than 15% seen once. As to this clonotype: Its antigen is currently unknown.

Study conclusions and caveats: While clones contracting from day 15 to 85 were balanced between CD4 and CD8, later expanders leaned CD4+. Cross-reactive memory apparently joined, as some responding clones appeared in pre-infection memory.

Trimming cost V 6 bases and J 6 bases, with 18 bases left between them. CDR1 LNHDA and CDR2 SQIVND come from the germline V gene (reference sequence). The CDR3 is 15 residues long. The sequence derives from a man aged 18 to 35 who had mild COVID-19 (a few samples of this study predate the infection). Cell type and time point are not known. This rearrangement joins TRBV19 to TRBJ2-1; the D gene could be TRBD1 or TRBD2 (5 bases each). The sequencing sample was made of PBMCs or a T cell subset sorted from them (not recorded which). The CDR3 bases are TGTGCCAGTAGCATGAGGGCCCCCACAGGCAATGAGCAGTTCTTC. Its protein product is CASSMRAPTGNEQFF. Based on the CDR3 plus reference TRBV19 and TRBJ2-1, the full variable domain is DGGITQSPKYLFRKEGQNVTLSCEQNLNHDAMYWYRQDPGQGLRLIYYSQIVNDFQKGDIAEGYSVSREKKESFPLTVTSAQKNPTAFYLCASSMRAPTGNEQFFGPGTRLTVL.